Listed below are T cell receptor beta chains from one sample, sequenced in a study of early T cells in non-severe SARS-CoV-2 infection. TCRdb ran MiXCR on the 5' RACE reads and lists one entry per CDR3 protein. The sample includes 69,000 or so distinct CDR3 sequences, roughly an eighth of them seen just once. The sample consisted of whole blood. The receptors come from an adult who was a healthcare worker with PCR-confirmed SARS-CoV-2 infection or an uninfected control (not recorded which). CDR3s include the opening cysteine and the closing phenylalanine or tryptophan. Fields, in order: clone size, V gene, D gene, J gene, CDR3 DNA, CDR3 protein. The D gene is left open where the match is weak. Expanded clones are given a class, and other clones once, few, many or no size at all.

many	TRBV6-2/TRBV6-3	-	TRBJ2-7	TGTGCCAGCAGTACTTCAGCCTACGAGCAGTACTTC	CASSTSAYEQYF
-	TRBV20-1	TRBD2	TRBJ2-3	TGCAGTGCAGGGGTAGCGGGAGGGCGGACAGATACGCAGTATTTT	CSAGVAGGRTDTQYF
-	TRBV6-5	-	TRBJ2-7	TGTGCCAGCTCAAAGGACGTAACCTACGAGCAGTACTTC	CASSKDVTYEQYF
few	TRBV7-2	-	TRBJ2-5	TGTGCCAGCAGCTCACGGTCTGGAGAGACCCAGTACTTC	CASSSRSGETQYF
many	TRBV7-5	-	TRBJ2-7	-	CISVPEAPVDLGNEQYF
many	TRBV18	-	TRBJ1-1	TGTGCCAGCTCACCTTCGGACATAACAAACACTGAAGCTTTCTTT	CASSPSDITNTEAFF
-	TRBV27	-	TRBJ1-2	TGTGCCAGCAAAACCCTCGGACAGCCAACTAACTATGGCTACACCTTC	CASKTLGQPTNYGYTF
many	TRBV5-1	-	TRBJ2-4	TGCGCCAGCAGCTCAGGACAGAGACTAGCCAAAAACATTCAGTACTTC	CASSSGQRLAKNIQYF
few	TRBV2	-	TRBJ1-2	TGTGCCAGCAGGATACTAGAGTCCAGGGTGGGGAACTATGGCTACACCTTC	CASRILESRVGNYGYTF
-	TRBV5-1	TRBD1	TRBJ2-7	TGCGCCAGCAGTCCCGGGACAGGGGGCGACGAGCAGTACTTC	CASSPGTGGDEQYF
-	TRBV15	-	TRBJ2-1	TGTGCCACCAGCAGAGAACGCAGGGTGTACAATGAGCAGTTCTTC	CATSRERRVYNEQFF
many	TRBV10-3	-	TRBJ2-1	TGTGCCATCAGGGGGCAGGGGAGCAATGAGCAGTTCTTC	CAIRGQGSNEQFF
few	TRBV6-6	-	TRBJ1-3	TGTGCCAGCAGTCTGAACAGGGCTGGAAACACCATATATTTT	CASSLNRAGNTIYF
few	TRBV6-2/TRBV6-3	-	TRBJ2-2	TGTGCCAGCAGTTATATCGACACCGGGGAGCTGTTTTTT	CASSYIDTGELFF
few	TRBV29-1	-	TRBJ1-2	TGCAGCGTAGGGTCTAGCGATGGCTACACCTTC	CSVGSSDGYTF
many	TRBV11-1	-	TRBJ2-7	TGTGCCAGCAGCTTTAACTACGAGCAGTACTTC	CASSFNYEQYF
-	TRBV7-8	-	TRBJ2-4	TGTGCCAGCAGCACGCCCTTAGCCAAAAACATTCAGTACTTC	CASSTPLAKNIQYF
many	TRBV10-2	-	TRBJ2-1	TGCGCCAGCAGCGCCCACAATGAGCAGTTCTTC	CASSAHNEQFF
many	TRBV7-6	-	TRBJ2-5	TGTGCCAGCAGCTTAGACCAAGAGACCCAGTACTTC	CASSLDQETQYF
many	TRBV6-1	-	TRBJ1-5	TGTGCCAGCAGTGCGGGGGGCAATCAGCCCCAGCATTTT	CASSAGGNQPQHF
once	TRBV6-6	-	TRBJ2-3	TGTGCCAGCAGCCAAAGTTGGGGTCGGTCGAGCACAGATACGCAGTATTTT	CASSQSWGRSSTDTQYF
few	TRBV19	-	TRBJ2-1	TGTGCCATCAGGAGCTCCTACAATGAGCAGTTCTTC	CAIRSSYNEQFF
-	TRBV6-2/TRBV6-3	-	TRBJ2-7	TGTGCCAGCGGTCCGGGTTTCTACGAGCAGTACTTC	CASGPGFYEQYF
-	TRBV4-3	-	TRBJ1-2	TGCGCCAGCACCCCAAATGCGGGGGACAACTTTTATGGCTACACCTTC	CASTPNAGDNFYGYTF
-	TRBV29-1	-	TRBJ1-5	TGCAGCGCCGGGGGGAGCAATCAGCCCCAGCATTTT	CSAGGSNQPQHF
-	TRBV21-1	-	TRBJ2-7	TGTGCCAGCAGCGCCCAAAAGAGACAGGACGCGGCCGAGCAGTACTTC	CASSAQKRQDAAEQYF
-	TRBV3-1	-	TRBJ2-2	TGTGCCAGCAGCCTAGGACCTCTAGCCGGGGAGCTGTTTTTT	CASSLGPLAGELFF